The next 9 T cell receptor beta chains were all read from a single sample in a study of radiation and T cells in renal cell carcinoma. The method was immunoSEQ multiplex PCR; TCRdb's version includes in-frame clones alone and lacks a portion of them. Here the sample spans 24,000 or so clones, more than 45% being singletons. The sample's treatment: treatment-naive control, cytoreductive nephrectomy. Sequencing used tumor tissue, obtained from a patient whose treatment was nephrectomy without radiotherapy. The receptors were gathered from a man aged 35 to 55 with renal cell carcinoma.

The rearrangement uses TRBV18 and TRBJ2-5; 10 nucleotides line up with TRBD2. The germline CDR1 and CDR2 sequences are KGHSH and LQKENI. V lost 4 bases and J lost 0; bases outside the gene matches: 2. The CDR3 loop spans 15 amino acids. The CDR3 is CASSLLAGDQETQYF. The CDR3 region has the DNA TGTGCCAGCTCACTCCTAGCGGGAGACCAAGAGACCCAGTACTTC.

The rearrangement links TRBV18 to TRBJ2-3, with 11 bases matching TRBD2. J was trimmed by 5 bases and V by 4 bases; bases with no gene match: 11. Germline loops: CDR1 KGHSH, CDR2 LQKENI. This CDR3 region has 17 residues. CDR3 bases: TGTGCCAGCTCACTACGAGGACTAGCGGGTTTGGTAGATACGCAGTATTTT. It specifies CASSLRGLAGLVDTQYF.

This chain uses TRBV4-1 with TRBJ2-1; no clear D. V dropped 6 bases and J dropped 0 bases, with 15 bases sitting between them. The CDR3 is made up of 16 amino acids. The germline CDR1 and CDR2 sequences are MGHRA and YSYEKL. CDR3 sequence (DNA): TGCGCCAGCAGGGTAAGTCCTCAGAGCTCCTACAATGAGCAGTTCTTC. The encoded protein is CASRVSPQSSYNEQFF.

This clone came up once. DNA of the CDR3: TGTGCCAGCTCACCCCCGGCGGGCCCAGATACGCAGTATTTT. It is translated as CASSPPAGPDTQYF. The V call is TRBV18, the J call TRBJ2-3; a weak D match, TRBD2 (5 bases). Trimming took off 3 bases at V and 4 bases at J, with 11 bases between the two ends. The CDR3 is 14 residues long. In germline, CDR1 is KGHSH, CDR2 LQKENI. Variable domain in full (rest from reference TRBV18 and TRBJ2-3): NAGVMQNPRHLVRRRGQEARLRCSPMKGHSHVYWYRQLPEEGLKFMVYLQKENIIDESGMPKERFSAEFPKEGPSILRIQQVVRGDSAAYFCASSPPAGPDTQYFGPGTRLTVL.

This clone was observed a few times. This chain links TRBV28 with TRBJ1-5; 7 bases fit TRBD1. CDR1 is MDHEN and CDR2 is SYDVKM in the germline V gene. Losses at the gene ends were 6 bases for V and 7 bases for J; bases not matched to a gene: 3. The CDR3 consists of 12 residues. CDR3 residues: CASRTGSQPQHF. CDR3 DNA sequence: TGTGCCAGCAGGACAGGGAGCCAGCCCCAGCATTTT.

The chain links TRBV25-1 to TRBJ2-5; D is perhaps TRBD2 (6 bases). Deletions cut 4 bases from V and 5 bases from J, with 11 bases between. The CDR3 is 13 residues long. Germline V gives CDR1 MGHDK, CDR2 SYGVNS. This chain's CDR3 is CASSGAGRETQYF. For the CDR3, the DNA is TGTGCCAGCAGTGGGGCAGGGAGGGAGACCCAGTACTTC.

CDR3: CASSLLGGVNYGYTF. The CDR3, as DNA: TGTGCCAGCAGCTTGCTAGGGGGGGTGAACTATGGCTACACCTTC. The gene calls are TRBV28 and TRBJ1-2; a possible D gene is TRBD1 (6 bases). Trimming cost V 6 bases and J 2 bases, with 16 bases left between them. Germline V gene sequence: CDR1 MDHEN, CDR2 SYDVKM. There are 15 residues in the CDR3.

This clone was recorded a few times. The chain has TRBV28 and TRBJ1-5, with a possible D match to TRBD1 (5 bases). Germline V gives CDR1 MDHEN, CDR2 SYDVKM. This CDR3 is built from 14 residues. V shed 3 bases and J shed 9 bases, with 15 bases lying between them. Here the CDR3 DNA reads TGTGCCAGCAGTTTTCTGGCAGGGCAGCCGCCCCAGCATTTT. Protein product: CASSFLAGQPPQHF. The full variable domain, with the rest looked up from reference TRBV28 and TRBJ1-5, is DVKVTQSSRYLVKRTGEKVFLECVQDMDHENMFWYRQDPGLGLRLIYFSYDVKMKEKGDIPEGYSVSREKKERFSLILESASTNQTSMYLCASSFLAGQPPQHFGDGTRLSIL.

The rearrangement uses TRBV6-5 and TRBJ1-3; D not resolved. The V end was cut by 4 bases, the J end by 1 base, with 8 bases between. Germline V gene lookup returns CDR1 MNHEY and CDR2 SVGAGI. CDR3 length: 14 residues. The CDR3 here is CASSSVTSGNTIYF. CDR3 nucleotides: TGTGCCAGCAGTTCCGTTACGTCTGGAAACACCATATATTTT.